This T cell receptor (beta chain) was identified during a study of blood T cells in healthy people across ages. Through a sample-barcoded 5' primer and a J-beta primer mix, a second PCR was run for roughly 6 to 12 cycles. All cDNA molecules were each tagged by a template-switch adaptor with 12 random nucleotides. In TCRdb, the 5' RACE reads were re-called with MiXCR into one record per CDR3 protein. This sample has roughly 730,000 distinct CDR3 sequences, with more than 50% found just once. A remark on this clonotype: Its antigen is not known.

Study-wide findings and caveats: CMV status of donors was unknown, possibly confounding expanded clonotype changes. Observed TCR beta diversity per million T cells went down as age went up. This fall followed a roughly linear course with age.

CDR3 length: 12 residues. CDR1 and CDR2 from the germline V gene are DFQATT and SNEGSKA (reference sequence). The donors, all healthy, were Caucasians living in Russia, aged about 6 to 95. The chain couples TRBV20-1 to TRBJ2-7, with 7 bases that match TRBD1. The J call may be faulty, since TRBJ2-4 better matches the DNA end. This clonotype was obtained from a man in his forties in good health. The specimen sequenced was blood. CDR3 nucleotide sequence: TGCAGTGCTAGCGACAGGGAGAACATTCAGTACTTC. Encoded protein: CSASDRENIQYF.